In its sample, the clone carrying this TCR beta chain was seen many times. Its antigen is currently unknown. TCRdb re-called the 5' RACE reads through MiXCR, storing one row per CDR3 protein. Seen here are around 670,000 distinct CDR3 sequences, 5.5% to 6.5% observed once, and the top ten hold under 2%. This specimen belongs to a study of identical twins. Findings and limits, study-wide: The abundant beta clonotypes from cord blood had fewer insertions, and memory repertoires had none of this.

Sequenced sample: naive T cells sorted from blood. This receptor was taken from a man aged 18 to 30 in good health.

For the CDR3, the DNA is TGTGCCAGCAGAAGACCCAACACTGAAGCTTTCTTT. This translates into CASRRPNTEAFF. This chain joins TRBV6-5 and TRBJ1-1; D call uncertain. The CDR3 extends over 12 amino acids. Trimming cost V 6 bases and J 2 bases, with 7 bases left between them. CDR1 is MNHEY, CDR2 SVGAGI, per germline.